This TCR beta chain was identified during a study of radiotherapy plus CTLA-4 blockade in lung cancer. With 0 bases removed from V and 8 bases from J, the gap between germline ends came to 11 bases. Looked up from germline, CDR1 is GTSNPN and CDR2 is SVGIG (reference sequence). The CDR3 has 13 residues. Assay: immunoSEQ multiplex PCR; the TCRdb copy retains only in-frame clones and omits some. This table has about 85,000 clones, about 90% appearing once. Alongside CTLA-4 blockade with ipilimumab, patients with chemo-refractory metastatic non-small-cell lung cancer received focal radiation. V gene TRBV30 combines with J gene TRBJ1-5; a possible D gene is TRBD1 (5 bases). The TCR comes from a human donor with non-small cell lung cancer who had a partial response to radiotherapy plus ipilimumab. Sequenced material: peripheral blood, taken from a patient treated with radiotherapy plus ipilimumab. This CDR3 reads CAWSVQGGKPQHF. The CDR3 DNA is TGTGCCTGGAGTGTGCAGGGAGGGAAGCCCCAGCATTTT.